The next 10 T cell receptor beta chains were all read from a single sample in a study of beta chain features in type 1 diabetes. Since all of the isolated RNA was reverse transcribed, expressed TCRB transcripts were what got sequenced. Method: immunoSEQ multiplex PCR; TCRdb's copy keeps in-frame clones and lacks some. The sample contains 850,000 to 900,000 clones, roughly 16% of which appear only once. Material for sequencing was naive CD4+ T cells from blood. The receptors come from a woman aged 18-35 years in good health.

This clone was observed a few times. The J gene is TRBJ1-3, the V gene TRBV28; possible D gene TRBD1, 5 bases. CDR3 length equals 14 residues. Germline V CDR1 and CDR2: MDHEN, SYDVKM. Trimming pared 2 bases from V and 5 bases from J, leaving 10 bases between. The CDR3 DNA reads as TGTGCCAGCAGTTTAGAGGGGAGCAGAAACACCATATATTTT. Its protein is CASSLEGSRNTIYF.

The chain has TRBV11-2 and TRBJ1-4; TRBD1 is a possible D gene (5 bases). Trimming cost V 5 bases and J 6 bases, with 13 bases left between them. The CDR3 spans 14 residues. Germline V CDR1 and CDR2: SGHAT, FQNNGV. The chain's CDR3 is CASSQDLGDEKLFF. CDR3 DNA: TGTGCCAGCAGCCAGGACCTGGGGGATGAAAAACTGTTTTTT.

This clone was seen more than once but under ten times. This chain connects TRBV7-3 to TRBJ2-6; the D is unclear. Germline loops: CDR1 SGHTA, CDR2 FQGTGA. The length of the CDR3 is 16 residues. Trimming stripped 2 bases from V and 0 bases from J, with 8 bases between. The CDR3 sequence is CASSLVPSSGANVLTF. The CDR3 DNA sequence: TGTGCCAGCAGCTTAGTTCCGAGCTCTGGGGCCAACGTCCTGACTTTC.

Here the CDR3 reads CASSYSFAQNTGELFF. Here the CDR3 DNA reads TGTGCCAGCAGTTACTCGTTCGCACAGAACACCGGGGAGCTGTTTTTT. The rearrangement joins TRBV6-5 to TRBJ2-2; D gene uncertain. The germline V gene has CDR1 MNHEY and CDR2 SVGAGI. Trimming shortened V by 0 bases and J by 1 base, and 9 bases separated the two germline ends. This CDR3 contains 16 residues.

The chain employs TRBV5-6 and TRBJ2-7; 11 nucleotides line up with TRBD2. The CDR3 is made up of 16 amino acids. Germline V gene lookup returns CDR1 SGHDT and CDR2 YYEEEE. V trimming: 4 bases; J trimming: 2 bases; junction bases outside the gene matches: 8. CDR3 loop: CASSPPTSGDAYEQYF. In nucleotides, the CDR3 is TGTGCCAGCAGCCCCCCGACTAGCGGGGACGCCTACGAGCAGTACTTC.

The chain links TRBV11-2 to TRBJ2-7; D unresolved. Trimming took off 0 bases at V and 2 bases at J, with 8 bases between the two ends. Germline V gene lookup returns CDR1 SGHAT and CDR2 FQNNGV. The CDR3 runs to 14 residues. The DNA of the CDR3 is TGTGCCAGCAGCTTAGATCTAAGTACCTACGAGCAGTACTTC. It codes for CASSLDLSTYEQYF.

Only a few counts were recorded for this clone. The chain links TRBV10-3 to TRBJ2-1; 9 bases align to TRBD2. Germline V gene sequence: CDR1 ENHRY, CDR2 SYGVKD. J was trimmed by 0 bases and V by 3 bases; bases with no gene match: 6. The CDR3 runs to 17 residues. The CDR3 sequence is CAISEPISGSSYNEQFF. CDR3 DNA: TGTGCCATCAGTGAACCTATTAGCGGGAGCTCCTACAATGAGCAGTTCTTC.

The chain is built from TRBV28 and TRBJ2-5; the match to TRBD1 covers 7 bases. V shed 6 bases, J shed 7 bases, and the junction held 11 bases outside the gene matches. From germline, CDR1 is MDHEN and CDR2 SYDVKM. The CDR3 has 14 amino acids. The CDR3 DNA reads TGTGCCAGCAGCACACAGGGGCGGTTCGGGACCCAGTACTTC. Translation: CASSTQGRFGTQYF.

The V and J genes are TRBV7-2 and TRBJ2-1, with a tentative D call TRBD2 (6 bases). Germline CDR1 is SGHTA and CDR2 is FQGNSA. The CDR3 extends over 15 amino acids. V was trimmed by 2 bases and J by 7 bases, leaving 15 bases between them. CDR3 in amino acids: CASSLTGGGWNEQFF. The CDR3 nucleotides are TGTGCCAGCAGCTTAACCGGGGGAGGATGGAATGAGCAGTTCTTC. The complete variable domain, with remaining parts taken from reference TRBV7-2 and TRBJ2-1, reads GAGVSQSPSNKVTEKGKDVELRCDPISGHTALYWYRQSLGQGLEFLIYFQGNSAPDKSGLPSDRFSAERTGGSVSTLTIQRTQQEDSAVYLCASSLTGGGWNEQFFGPGTRLTVL.

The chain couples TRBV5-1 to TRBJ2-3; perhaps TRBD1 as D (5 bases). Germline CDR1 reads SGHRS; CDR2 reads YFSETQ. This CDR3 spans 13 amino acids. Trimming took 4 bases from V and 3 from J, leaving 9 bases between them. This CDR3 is CASSPQVTDTQYF. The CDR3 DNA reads TGCGCCAGCAGCCCACAGGTTACAGATACGCAGTATTTT.